This T cell receptor (beta chain) was documented in a study of T cell responses to AZD1222 COVID-19 vaccine. Points from the study as a whole: Donors, mostly white British, included more females; clonal diversity was possibly underestimated. Repertoires were obtained only post-peak T cell response.

Analyses pooled second doses at about 4 or about 12 weeks. As for this clone: Its antigen is as yet unknown. This same CDR3 is encoded by further DNA sequences in the sample.

TCRdb's table, derived via immunoSEQ multiplex PCR, lists solely in-frame clones and lacks some. The data hold roughly 120,000 clones, with around 87% observed a single time. The CDR3 loop spans 13 amino acids. From germline, CDR1 is ENHRY and CDR2 SYGVKD. V was clipped by 5 bases and J by 1 base, with 8 bases between them. The rearrangement links TRBV10-3 to TRBJ1-1; D possibly corresponds to TRBD1 (5 bases). The source material was peripheral blood, sampled 28 days after the second AZD1222 dose. The receptor comes from an adult who received the AZD1222 COVID-19 vaccine. CDR3 bases: TGTGCCATCAGTCTCCAGGGGAACACTGAAGCTTTCTTT. This codes for CAISLQGNTEAFF.